The 20 T cell receptor beta chains given below trace back to one sample, sequenced in a study of vaccination and CD4 T cells after COVID-19 (dated 2022 in TCRdb). Which antigens these TCRs recognize remains unknown. The label giving this sample's treatment or condition can be read as: roughly nine-day PBMC culture with coronavirus spike peptide pools or control peptides (ViraFEST assay). The library was obtained by PCR. The instrument was an Illumina iSeq 100. At the Johns Hopkins FTIC core, DNA from the cultured CD4+ T cells underwent TCR sequencing with the Oncomine TCR Beta short-read assay. The public reads were quality trimmed at Q25 with fastp and then assembled into clones with MiXCR by TCRdb, keeping productive beta chains. Rows merge per CDR3 protein into single entries with the most common DNA and genes. This sample has over 15,000 distinct CDR3 sequences in its table, and over 45% of those were observed once. The ten largest clones take up around 4.1% of the sample.

The sequenced material came from CD4+ T cells from blood, cultured in vitro. The receptors were gathered from a human donor who had recovered from COVID-19.

The chain combines TRBV6-1 with TRBJ2-1, with 10 bases that match TRBD2. From germline, CDR1 is MNHNS and CDR2 SASEGT. The J segment lost 15 bases and the V segment lost 9 bases, leaving 11 bases of the junction unmatched. This CDR3 is built from 12 residues. DNA of the CDR3: TGTGCCAGTACTGCTACTAGCGGGATTGGGTTCTTC. Translation: CASTATSGIGFF.

J is TRBJ1-3 and V is TRBV7-2, with D possibly TRBD1 on 5 matching bases. V was trimmed by 2 bases and J by 0 bases, leaving 11 bases between them. CDR3 length: 16 residues. The germline V gene has CDR1 SGHTA and CDR2 FQGNSA. CDR3 protein: CASSLQGFSSGNTIYF. The CDR3, as DNA: TGTGCCAGCAGCTTACAGGGATTCAGCTCTGGAAACACCATATATTTT.

This clonotype was seen a few times. The chain is built from TRBV20-1 and TRBJ2-5; 7 bases fit TRBD1. The germline V gene has CDR1 DFQATT and CDR2 SNEGSKA (reference sequence). Unmatched junction bases numbered 6, after V lost 3 bases and J lost 2 bases. The CDR3 is 14 residues long. The CDR3: CSASLQGIQETQYF. The CDR3 nucleotides are TGCAGTGCTAGTTTACAGGGGATACAAGAGACCCAGTACTTC.

The table lists this clonotype with a count of one. The chain has TRBV20-1 and TRBJ1-4; D gene ambiguous. Germline CDR1 DFQATT, CDR2 SNEGSKA (reference sequence). Between the trimmed V and J ends, which lost 3 bases and 4 bases, there was a span of 9 bases. The CDR3 spans 13 residues. The CDR3 loop is CSARADVNEKLFF. CDR3 DNA sequence: TGCAGTGCTAGGGCGGACGTTAATGAAAAACTGTTTTTT.

The V call is TRBV7-2, the J call TRBJ1-1; D unresolved. The ends were cut back, 5 bases at V and 1 base at J, with 8 bases in the middle. The CDR3 sequence is 13 residues long. CDR1 SGHTA and CDR2 FQGNSA come from the germline V gene. CDR3 amino acids: CASSPAGNTEAFF. CDR3 coding DNA: TGTGCCAGCAGCCCCGCCGGGAACACTGAAGCTTTCTTT.

The chain is built from TRBV7-2 and TRBJ1-1; a possible D gene is TRBD1 (6 bases). V lost 4 bases to trimming and J lost 7 bases, with 16 bases between them. This CDR3 has 14 residues. Germline assignment: CDR1 SGHTA and CDR2 FQGNSA. In nucleotides, the CDR3 is TGTGCCAGCAGCTCCCAGGGGAGGGGTGATGAAGCTTTCTTT. It codes for CASSSQGRGDEAFF.

In its sample, this clonotype was seen a few times. DNA of the CDR3: TGTGCCAGTAGTATAGGAGGACTCTGGACCACAGATACGCAGTATTTT. Encoded protein: CASSIGGLWTTDTQYF. This chain connects TRBV19 to TRBJ2-3, with D possibly being TRBD2 (5 bases). There are 16 residues in the CDR3. Trimming pared 1 base from V and 2 bases from J, leaving 13 bases between. Germline V lookup: CDR1 LNHDA, CDR2 SQIVND (reference sequence).

The rearrangement joins TRBV27 to TRBJ2-7; D unresolved. The length of the CDR3 is 12 residues. Germline V lookup: CDR1 MNHEY, CDR2 SMNVEV (reference sequence). The V end lost 6 bases, the J end lost 7 bases, and 13 bases lay between the germline ends. CDR3 residues: CASRFRVGEQYF. For the CDR3, the DNA is TGTGCCAGCAGATTTAGGGTGGGAGAGCAGTACTTC.

The V and J genes are TRBV5-8 and TRBJ1-2; no clear D. V was clipped by 0 bases and J by 8 bases, with 14 bases between them. The CDR3 sequence is 14 residues long. The V gene's germline CDR1 is SGHTS and CDR2 YDEGEE. This CDR3 is CASSLGYPPRGYTF. CDR3 DNA sequence: TGTGCCAGCAGCTTGGGATATCCCCCAAGGGGCTACACCTTC.

This clonotype was detected only a few times. The rearrangement joins TRBV12-3 or TRBV12-4 to TRBJ2-1, with 7 positions matching TRBD1. V dropped 3 bases and J dropped 9; count of bases not matched to a gene: 5. CDR3 size: 13 residues. The CDR3 sequence is CASSFQGGGEQFF. The CDR3 DNA is TGTGCCAGCAGTTTTCAAGGGGGCGGTGAGCAGTTCTTC.

Only a few counts were recorded for this clonotype. V gene TRBV6-1 combines with J gene TRBJ1-1; weak D call: TRBD1 (6 bases). CDR3 size: 16 residues. With 3 bases removed from V and 4 bases from J, the gap between germline ends came to 18 bases. From germline, CDR1 is MNHNS and CDR2 SASEGT. The DNA for the CDR3 is TGTGCCAGCAGTGAGTGGGGTCGGGGGGCGGTCACTGAAGCTTTCTTT. This encodes CASSEWGRGAVTEAFF.

The genes are TRBV6-2 or TRBV6-3 and TRBJ2-2, with D possibly being TRBD2 (5 bases). CDR3 length: 13 amino acids. The germline gives CDR1 MNHEY, CDR2 SVGEGT. Trimming removed 10 bases at V and 6 bases at J, with 15 bases between. CDR3: CATWERAAGELFF. CDR3 sequence (DNA): TGTGCCACATGGGAGAGGGCGGCCGGGGAGCTGTTTTTT.

V and J are TRBV7-9 and TRBJ1-1, with D perhaps TRBD1 (5 bases). Trimming left V 0 bases short and J 4 bases short, with 12 bases between. Germline-derived CDR1 and CDR2 are SEHNR and FQNEAQ (reference sequence). The CDR3 is made up of 15 amino acids. The CDR3 protein is CASSLATVWGTEAFF. The CDR3 nucleotides are TGTGCCAGCAGCTTAGCGACAGTTTGGGGCACTGAAGCTTTCTTT.

This clonotype showed up just a few times. This chain links TRBV7-2 with TRBJ1-2; D unresolved. Per germline, CDR1 SGHTA and CDR2 FQGNSA. Trimming removed 4 bases from V and 9 bases from J, with 12 bases in between. The CDR3 totals 12 residues. The CDR3 coding sequence is TGTGCCAGCAGCTCTTTAGATCGACGCTACACCTTC. Translating it yields CASSSLDRRYTF.

This chain links TRBV2 with TRBJ2-3; D gene ambiguous. Trimming left V 7 bases short and J 0 bases short, with 17 bases between. The CDR3 totals 16 residues. Germline V gene data show CDR1 as SNHLY and CDR2 as FYNNEI. DNA of the CDR3: TGTGCCAGCAAAGGGTGGGCAGCCTCTAGCACAGATACGCAGTATTTT. It translates to CASKGWAASSTDTQYF.

This clonotype was picked up one time. The rearrangement links TRBV7-3 to TRBJ2-5, with a tentative D call TRBD1 (6 bases). V dropped 2 bases and J dropped 2 bases, with 12 bases sitting between them. CDR3 length: 15 amino acids. Germline V lookup: CDR1 SGHTA, CDR2 FQGTGA. CDR3 in amino acids: CASSLSGTKQETQYF. CDR3 nucleotides: TGTGCCAGCAGCTTATCCGGGACAAAACAAGAGACCCAGTACTTC.

This rearrangement joins TRBV12-3 or TRBV12-4 to TRBJ1-3; D remains ambiguous. This CDR3 is built from 16 residues. V dropped 6 bases and J dropped 6 bases, with 21 bases sitting between them. CDR3 residues: CASSLTSGGVPNTIYF. The CDR3 nucleotides read TGTGCCAGCAGCCTCACATCGGGCGGAGTCCCAAACACCATATATTTT.

This clonotype was counted a few times. This chain joins TRBV24-1 and TRBJ2-1; TRBD2 agrees at 9 bases. Looked up from germline, CDR1 is KGHDR and CDR2 is SFDVKD. The CDR3 sequence is 16 residues long. With 3 bases clipped from V and 0 bases from J, the junction kept 2 bases outside the gene matches. CDR3 region: CATSDPSGNSYNEQFF. DNA for the CDR3: TGTGCCACCAGTGATCCTAGCGGGAACTCCTACAATGAGCAGTTCTTC.

The V and J genes are TRBV27 and TRBJ1-5; D ambiguous. The V and J ends lost 2 bases and 0 bases respectively, with 2 bases between them. CDR1 and CDR2 from the germline V gene are MNHEY and SMNVEV (reference sequence). The CDR3 consists of 13 residues. The CDR3, as DNA: TGTGCCAGCAGTTTACCTAGCAATCAGCCCCAGCATTTT. Residues: CASSLPSNQPQHF.

The chain couples TRBV5-1 to TRBJ1-2; D unclear. The germline gives CDR1 SGHRS, CDR2 YFSETQ. V was pared by 0 bases and J by 5 bases, with 17 bases between. The CDR3 is 16 residues long. The CDR3 sequence is CASSLDFRVGLYGYTF. The CDR3, as DNA: TGCGCCAGCAGCTTGGACTTCCGAGTAGGGTTATATGGCTACACCTTC. The full variable domain, in which reference TRBV5-1 and TRBJ1-2 provide the parts outside the CDR3, is KAGVTQTPRYLIKTRGQQVTLSCSPISGHRSVSWYQQTPGQGLQFLFEYFSETQRNKGNFPGRFSGRQFSNSRSEMNVSTLELGDSALYLCASSLDFRVGLYGYTFGSGTRLTVV.